This T cell receptor (beta chain) was documented in a study of vaccination and CD4 T cells after COVID-19. Study-level results: Of the reactive clones in convalescent patients, a median roughly 86% showed up only post-vaccination.

The treatment denotes: 10-day PBMC culture with coronavirus spike peptide pools or control peptides (ViraFEST assay). ViraFEST used peptide pools to expand antigen-specific T cells before TCR sequencing. After being plated at roughly 2.2 million per well, PBMCs were cultured with roughly 9.5 IU/ml IL-2 and about 10 ug/ml peptide pools. Scientists ran DNA taken from cultured CD4+ T cells through the Oncomine TCR Beta short-read assay for sequencing. It was from cultured CD4+ T cells that genomic DNA was extracted. TCRdb passed the PCR reads through MiXCR, listing each CDR3 protein once. The data contain some 13,000 distinct CDR3 sequences, roughly 37% of them singletons. This clonotype showed up just a few times. The antigen is unknown. From germline, CDR1 is ENHRY and CDR2 SYGVKD. The V gene lost 0 bases and the J gene lost 7 bases, with 7 bases spanning the gap. The CDR3 has 13 amino acids.

Sequencing used CD4+ T cells from blood, cultured in vitro. The J gene is TRBJ1-5, the V gene TRBV10-3, with D hard to call. The receptor was derived from a human donor who had recovered from COVID-19. The CDR3 bases are TGTGCCATCAGTGAGTCGGAAGGACAGCCCCAGCATTTT. This codes for CAISESEGQPQHF.